This T cell receptor beta chain was identified in a study of cytomegalovirus exposure and HLA in healthy donors. The study's findings and limits: Solely CMV serostatus was available to characterize immune exposure. More clonal expansion characterized HLA-associated TCR beta chains than equally common others in a later analysis. It was about 180 TCR beta chains that were listed as cytomegalovirus-associated.

PCR amplification relied on 60 Vbeta primers (plus 13 Jbeta primers). Methods used by the authors: Later, an analysis found 65 million to 85 million unique TCR beta chains, and some 10 million of these were shared. Using immunoSEQ multiplex PCR, the repertoire was profiled, and TCRdb retains in-frame clones only, with some absent. V and J calls plus clone size are reproduced from that table; the DNA served to infer D and trimming. The sample includes approximately 200,000 clones, 60% to 85% of them seen just once. V lost 5 bases and J 8 bases, leaving 13 bases between the germline ends. The CDR3 contains 13 residues. Looked up from germline, CDR1 is MNHEY and CDR2 is SVGAGI. Of note for this clone: What it binds is unknown.

The chain recombines TRBV6-5 with TRBJ1-5; TRBD1 is a possible D gene (5 bases). The clonotype was recovered from a man aged 40-49 years in good health and CMV-seronegative. The sample consisted of PBMCs. The CDR3 bases are TGTGCCAGCAGTGCCAACGGGGGGAAGCCCCAGCATTTT. Amino acid sequence: CASSANGGKPQHF.